A selection of T cell receptor beta chains follows, all from one sample in a study of blood T cells in healthy people across ages. TCRdb itself ran the 5' RACE reads through MiXCR, one entry per CDR3 protein. Among approximately 1.5 million distinct CDR3 sequences, approximately 39% were seen once, and the ten largest hold more than 4%. The specimen was blood. Receptors were obtained from a woman under 30 in good health. The CDR3 runs from the conserved cysteine through the conserved F or W. Fields, in order: J gene, clone size, D gene, V gene, CDR3 DNA, CDR3 protein. The D gene is left open where the match is weak. A row's size may be missing; if present it is once, few, many or a size class.

TRBJ1-4 | . | TRBD1 | TRBV7-2 | TGTGCCAGCAGCCGGACAGGGGACCCTGTTGGAAAACTGTTTTTT | CASSRTGDPVGKLFF
TRBJ2-3 | . | . | TRBV20-1 | TGCAGTGCTAGTCCCAACTGGGATACGCAGTATTTT | CSASPNWDTQYF
TRBJ1-2 | few | . | TRBV6-5 | TGTGCCAGTAGTTCCGGGACTATCCCCTACTATGGCTACACCTTC | CASSSGTIPYYGYTF
TRBJ1-5 | many | TRBD1 | TRBV12-3/TRBV12-4 | TGTGCCAGCAGTTTAGCGCAGGGGGTGGCCCAGCATTTT | CASSLAQGVAQHF
TRBJ1-6 | few | . | TRBV20-1 | TGCAGTGTCGGGACACTAAATAATTCACCCCTCCACTTT | CSVGTLNNSPLHF
TRBJ2-1 | . | . | TRBV20-1 | TGCAGTGGGCATGGAGGGTCCCACAATGAGCAGTTCTTC | CSGHGGSHNEQFF
TRBJ1-3 | . | . | TRBV6-5 | TGTGCCAGCAGTTACTCCTGGGAAACTGGAAACACCATATATTTT | CASSYSWETGNTIYF
TRBJ2-4 | . | . | TRBV3-1 | TGTGCCAGCAGCCCATGGGGGGCCAAAAACATTCAGTACTTC | CASSPWGAKNIQYF
TRBJ1-1 | . | . | TRBV10-2 | TGCGCCAGCAGTGACCCGGCCTTGAACACTGAAGCTTTCTTT | CASSDPALNTEAFF
TRBJ1-2 | few | . | TRBV21-1 | TGTGCCATCCACGCCCGGAACAGGAGCTATGGCTACACCTTC | CAIHARNRSYGYTF
TRBJ2-1 | . | TRBD2 | TRBV15 | TGTGCCACCAGCAGAGAGTCGGGGCTAGCGGACAACAATGAGCAGTTCTTC | CATSRESGLADNNEQFF
TRBJ1-2 | . | TRBD1 | TRBV30 | TGTGCCTGGAGTGTAAGGGGGACAGGGTATGGCTACACCTTC | CAWSVRGTGYGYTF
TRBJ2-5 | few | TRBD1 | TRBV12-3/TRBV12-4 | TGTGCCAGCAGTTTAGGTTTGACAGGGTGGGAGACCCAGTACTTC | CASSLGLTGWETQYF
TRBJ1-5 | . | . | TRBV15 | TGTGCCACCAGCAGAACCTCTGGAGGTAAGCCCCAGCATTTT | CATSRTSGGKPQHF
TRBJ2-1 | . | TRBD1 | TRBV28 | TGTGCCAGCAGTCCAGAGAGGACAGGCTACAATGAGCAGTTCTTC | CASSPERTGYNEQFF
TRBJ2-6 | . | TRBD1 | TRBV6-6 | TGTGCAAGCAGGGGGCAGATAATCAACGTCCTGACTTTC | CASRGQIINVLTF
TRBJ1-3 | . | . | TRBV4-3 | TGCGCCAGCAGCCGGGAGCCAAACACCATATATTTT | CASSREPNTIYF
TRBJ2-1 | . | . | TRBV2 | TGTGCCAGCATCAGGGGGGGTAATGAGCAGTTCTTC | CASIRGGNEQFF
TRBJ2-5 | . | . | TRBV7-9 | TGTGCCACCAAAGGGACGGACCAAGAGACCCAGTACTTC | CATKGTDQETQYF
TRBJ2-5 | . | TRBD2 | TRBV7-2 | TGTGCCAGCAGAAACCAACTAGCGCGCCAAGAGACCCAGTACTTC | CASRNQLARQETQYF